These 3 T cell receptor beta chains originate from one sample sequenced in a study of T cell repertoires in cytomegalovirus infection. Each CDR3 protein is one row after TCRdb ran MiXCR on the reads. The sample includes about 150,000 distinct CDR3 sequences, less than 25% seen only once; the top ten take about a tenth. The material sequenced was PBMCs. These receptors were obtained from a human donor in good health (CMV status not recorded). Some clones in this sample may be carry-over from other donors' samples.

This clonotype was counted a few times. The chain uses TRBV29-1 and TRBJ1-2; 10 positions agree with TRBD1. Germline V gene sequence: CDR1 SQVTM, CDR2 ANQGSEA. The CDR3 runs 13 residues. J was trimmed by 7 bases and V by 4 bases; bases with no gene match: 6. CDR3 DNA sequence: TGCAGCGTTGTCCCGGGACAGGGGTTTGGCTACACCTTC. As protein: CSVVPGQGFGYTF.

This chain connects TRBV2 to TRBJ2-7; D perhaps matches TRBD1 (6 bases). Germline CDR1 is SNHLY and CDR2 is FYNNEI. The CDR3 is 14 residues long. With 4 bases removed from V and 5 bases from J, the gap between germline ends came to 15 bases. CDR3 bases: TGTGCCAGCAGTGTCCCTCTACAGGGTGACGAGCAGTACTTC. Protein: CASSVPLQGDEQYF.

This clonotype was counted between two and nine times. V gene TRBV27 combines with J gene TRBJ1-4; D is unresolved. V lost 5 bases and J lost 4, with 11 bases in between. The CDR3 loop spans 14 amino acids. CDR1 MNHEY and CDR2 SMNVEV come from the germline V gene (reference sequence). The CDR3 region is CASSHTDVNEKLFF. In DNA form, the CDR3 reads TGTGCCAGCAGTCACACGGACGTTAATGAAAAACTGTTTTTT.